The clone carrying this T cell receptor beta chain was picked up many times. Its antigen is not identified. The data originate from a study of CD8 T cells in ankylosing spondylitis. Study findings and constraints: A subset of motif variants has previously been described in the synovial fluid and blood of reactive arthritis. Ankylosing spondylitis blood appeared to carry a characteristic TCR beta motif of under ten highly homologous variants. As reported, disease-linked clones showed significant enrichment in matched ankylosing spondylitis synovial fluid.

TCRdb called the 5' RACE reads again in MiXCR, with one record for every CDR3 protein. This sample has 30,000 to 45,000 distinct CDR3 sequences, with approximately 3% found just once. The material sequenced was blood, either unsorted or a sorted T cell fraction (not recorded which). The clonotype comes from a male donor with ankylosing spondylitis or in good health (not recorded which).

Here the CDR3 reads CASSPQGQGLSEKLFF. The CDR3 DNA reads TGTGCCAGCAGCCCCCAGGGACAGGGGCTTAGTGAAAAACTGTTTTTT. This chain links TRBV9 with TRBJ1-4, with 10 bases aligning to TRBD1. Germline CDR1 reads SGDLS; CDR2 reads YYNGEE. CDR3 length: 16 amino acids. V was pared by 4 bases and J by 7 bases, with 10 bases of the junction left unmatched.